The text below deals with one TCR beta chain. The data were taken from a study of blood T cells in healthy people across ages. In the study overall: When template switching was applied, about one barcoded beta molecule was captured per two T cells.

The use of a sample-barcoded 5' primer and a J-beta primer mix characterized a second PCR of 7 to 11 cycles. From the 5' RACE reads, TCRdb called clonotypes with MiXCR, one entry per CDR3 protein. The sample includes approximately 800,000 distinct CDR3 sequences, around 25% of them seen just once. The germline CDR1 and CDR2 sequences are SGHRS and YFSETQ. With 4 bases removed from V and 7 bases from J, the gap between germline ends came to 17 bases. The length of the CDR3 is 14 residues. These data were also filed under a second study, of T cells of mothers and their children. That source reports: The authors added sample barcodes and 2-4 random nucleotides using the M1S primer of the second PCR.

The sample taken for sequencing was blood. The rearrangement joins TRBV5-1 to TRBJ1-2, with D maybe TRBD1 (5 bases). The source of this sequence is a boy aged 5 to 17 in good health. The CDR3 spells CASSPGTGPTGYTF. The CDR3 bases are TGCGCCAGCAGCCCAGGGACCGGCCCTACTGGCTACACCTTC.